This TCR beta chain originates from a study of CD8 T cells in ankylosing spondylitis. Notes on the study in general: Reportedly, disease-linked clones are significantly enriched in ankylosing spondylitis patients' matched synovial fluid. It appeared that ankylosing spondylitis blood was characterized by a TCR beta motif of eight highly homologous variants. In peripheral blood, disease-linked CD8+ clones occurred at relatively low frequencies.

This clonotype appeared many times. The antigen is unknown. MiXCR was run by TCRdb on the 5' RACE reads, yielding one entry per CDR3 protein. The table lists 180,000 or so distinct CDR3 sequences, around 10% of them singletons, with 25% to 35% in the top ten. The V gene's germline CDR1 is LGHNA and CDR2 YNFKEQ. The CDR3 loop spans 16 amino acids. J lost 4 bases, V lost 1 base, and 9 bases had no gene match. The sequence was obtained from a male donor with ankylosing spondylitis or in good health (not recorded which). The rearrangement uses TRBV4-2 and TRBJ1-2, with TRBD1 identical over 7 bases. Sequenced: blood, either unsorted or a sorted T cell fraction (not recorded which). The CDR3 sequence: CASSQGRGTAFYGYTF. The CDR3 nucleotides are TGTGCCAGCAGCCAAGGTAGAGGGACAGCCTTCTATGGCTACACCTTC.